Each of the 20 T cell receptor beta chains below was sequenced from the same sample in a study of cytomegalovirus exposure and HLA in healthy donors. The primer mix had 60 Vbeta and 13 Jbeta primers. The repertoire was sequenced with immunoSEQ multiplex PCR; TCRdb's copy has only in-frame clones and lacks some. The specimen's table records roughly 120,000 clones. The sequenced material came from PBMCs. These receptors all stem from a man aged 35 to 55 in good health and CMV-seropositive.

This chain links TRBV10-2 with TRBJ1-4; D is unresolved. CDR1 is WSHSY and CDR2 is SAAADI in the germline V gene. Trimming removed 6 bases at V and 0 bases at J, with 8 bases between. This CDR3 is 14 amino acids long. CDR3 in amino acids: CASRVEATNEKLFF. The CDR3 DNA sequence: TGCGCCAGCAGGGTTGAGGCAACTAATGAAAAACTGTTTTTT.

This chain connects TRBV29-1 to TRBJ2-7, with 7 bases identical to TRBD1. With V trimmed by 8 bases and J by 2 bases, 6 bases remained unmatched. Germline CDR1 is SQVTM and CDR2 is ANQGSEA. The CDR3 spans 12 residues. Here the CDR3 reads CSIRDSPYEQYF. The CDR3 nucleotides read TGCAGCATTCGGGACAGTCCCTACGAGCAGTACTTC.

J is TRBJ2-5 and V is TRBV6-1, with a possible D match to TRBD2 (6 bases). The J call is in doubt because the DNA end fits TRBJ2-7 better. Germline values: CDR1 MNHNS, CDR2 SASEGT. CDR3 length: 15 amino acids. The CDR3 DNA reads TGTGCCAGCAGTCCGCAGGGAGGACCCTCCTACGAGCAGTACTTC. It yields the protein CASSPQGGPSYEQYF.

This chain uses TRBV27 with TRBJ2-3, with unresolved D. The CDR3 is 12 residues long. Germline CDR1 and CDR2: MNHEY and SMNVEV (reference sequence). Trimming removed 7 bases at V and 5 bases at J, with 10 bases between. CDR3 sequence (DNA): TGTGCCAGCACCGGGTTGAGAGATACGCAGTATTTT. Translation gives CASTGLRDTQYF.

The V and J genes are TRBV6-1 and TRBJ2-7, with a possible D match to TRBD2 (6 bases). This CDR3 comprises 16 residues. V was trimmed by 3 bases and J by 0 bases, leaving 15 bases between them. CDR1 is MNHNS and CDR2 is SASEGT in the germline V gene. CDR3 sequence reads: CASSDMSWEASYEQYF. DNA for the CDR3: TGTGCCAGCAGTGACATGTCGTGGGAGGCCTCCTACGAGCAGTACTTC.

The chain couples TRBV19 to TRBJ2-1; no clear D gene. Germline V lookup: CDR1 LNHDA, CDR2 SQIVND (reference sequence). This CDR3 has 12 residues. Deletions cut 5 bases from V and 9 bases from J, with 11 bases between. The CDR3 coding sequence is TGTGCCAGTAGTCCTGGCTCTTTTGAGCAGTTCTTC. This encodes CASSPGSFEQFF. Based on the CDR3 plus reference TRBV19 and TRBJ2-1, the full variable domain is DGGITQSPKYLFRKEGQNVTLSCEQNLNHDAMYWYRQDPGQGLRLIYYSQIVNDFQKGDIAEGYSVSREKKESFPLTVTSAQKNPTAFYLCASSPGSFEQFFGPGTRLTVL.

The rearrangement joins TRBV29-1 to TRBJ2-1; no reliable D call. The CDR3 is 14 amino acids. The ends were cut back, 1 base at V and 0 bases at J, with 7 bases in the middle. The V gene's germline CDR1 is SQVTM and CDR2 ANQGSEA. CDR3 amino acids: CSVEGGLSYNEQFF. DNA for the CDR3: TGCAGCGTTGAAGGTGGGCTCTCCTACAATGAGCAGTTCTTC.

The rearrangement uses TRBV7-2 and TRBJ2-7; TRBD1 matches 10 bases. The length of the CDR3 is 14 residues. Germline V gene data show CDR1 as SGHTA and CDR2 as FQGNSA. V lost 5 bases, J lost 9 bases, and 10 bases stayed unmatched. The CDR3 DNA reads TGTGCCAGCAGCCCCGGGACAGGGGAATATAGGCAGTACTTC. This encodes CASSPGTGEYRQYF.

The J gene is TRBJ2-2, the V gene TRBV25-1; perhaps TRBD2 as D (5 bases). The germline V and J ends were trimmed by 5 bases and 11 bases, with 24 bases remaining between them. Germline V gene data show CDR1 as MGHDK and CDR2 as SYGVNS. The CDR3 contains 16 residues. In nucleotides, the CDR3 is TGTGCCAGCAGTCCCTCCCGGGGTACCCCACGCTCCGAGCTGTTTTTT. The encoded protein is CASSPSRGTPRSELFF. Combining the CDR3 with reference TRBV25-1 and TRBJ2-2 gives the whole variable domain EADIYQTPRYLVIGTGKKITLECSQTMGHDKMYWYQQDPGMELHLIHYSYGVNSTEKGDLSSESTVSRIRTEHFPLTLESARPSHTSQYLCASSPSRGTPRSELFFGEGSRLTVL.

V usage is TRBV15 and J usage is TRBJ2-1; D is possibly TRBD2 (5 bases). V was clipped by 0 bases and J by 8 bases, with 17 bases between them. CDR1 LNHNV and CDR2 YYDKDF come from the germline V gene (reference sequence). The CDR3 length is 16 residues. As DNA, the CDR3 is TGTGCCACCAGCAGAGATTTGAGGGAGAGGGTCCATGAGCAGTTCTTC. It translates to CATSRDLRERVHEQFF. The variable domain in full, with the rest retrieved from reference TRBV15 and TRBJ2-1, is DAMVIQNPRYQVTQFGKPVTLSCSQTLNHNVMYWYQQKSSQAPKLLFHYYDKDFNNEADTPDNFQSRRPNTSFCFLDIRSPGLGDTAMYLCATSRDLRERVHEQFFGPGTRLTVL.

The CDR3 region has the DNA TGTGCCAGCAGCTCGGGACTAGCTGAGACCCAGTACTTC. This sequence encodes CASSSGLAETQYF. The chain carries TRBV7-8 and TRBJ2-5; TRBD2 aligns across 9 bases. From germline, CDR1 is SGHVS and CDR2 FQNEAQ. CDR3 length equals 13 residues. V lost 4 bases, J lost 5 bases, and 2 bases stayed unmatched.

This chain joins TRBV28 and TRBJ1-1; no reliable D call. Germline loops: CDR1 MDHEN, CDR2 SYDVKM. The V end was cut by 3 bases, the J end by 5 bases, with 7 bases between. This CDR3 is built from 12 residues. The CDR3 sequence: CASSLETTEAFF. In DNA form, the CDR3 reads TGTGCCAGCAGTTTGGAGACGACTGAAGCTTTCTTT.

V usage is TRBV19 and J usage is TRBJ2-5; 7 bases map to TRBD1. The DNA end favors TRBJ2-7, so the J call may be wrong. The CDR3 totals 13 residues. Germline CDR1 is LNHDA and CDR2 is SQIVND (reference sequence). In nucleotides, the CDR3 is TGTGCCAGTAGTATGGGGACAGTCTACGAGCAGTACTTC. Protein product: CASSMGTVYEQYF.

V and J are TRBV9 and TRBJ1-1, with unresolved D. Germline values: CDR1 SGDLS, CDR2 YYNGEE. CDR3 size: 14 residues. V lost 0 bases and J lost 4, with 10 bases in between. The CDR3 DNA sequence: TGTGCCAGCAGCGTAGCTTCAGGAGGCACTGAAGCTTTCTTT. This sequence encodes CASSVASGGTEAFF.

J is TRBJ2-3 and V is TRBV7-2; D is ambiguous. Germline V CDR1 and CDR2: SGHTA, FQGNSA. The ends were cut back, 4 bases at V and 6 bases at J, with 11 bases in the middle. The CDR3 loop spans 13 amino acids. The CDR3 region is CASSSGSRDTQYF. The DNA of the CDR3 is TGTGCCAGCAGCTCCGGCTCCAGGGATACGCAGTATTTT.

V gene TRBV5-1 combines with J gene TRBJ2-3; the D gene is possibly TRBD2 (6 bases). CDR3 size: 14 residues. Per the germline V gene, CDR1 is SGHRS and CDR2 is YFSETQ. Trimming took 2 bases from V and 4 from J, leaving 11 bases between them. The CDR3 here is CASSFGGFPDTQYF. The CDR3 nucleotides read TGCGCCAGCAGCTTCGGAGGGTTTCCAGATACGCAGTATTTT.

This chain joins TRBV5-1 and TRBJ1-2; weak D call: TRBD1 (6 bases). CDR3 length equals 12 residues. V lost 4 bases and J 8 bases, leaving 12 bases between the germline ends. Germline V gene lookup returns CDR1 SGHRS and CDR2 YFSETQ. CDR3 in DNA: TGCGCCAGCAGCCAGACGACAGGAGGCTACACCTTC. Translation: CASSQTTGGYTF.

The V call is TRBV9, the J call TRBJ1-4; tentatively, D is TRBD1 (5 bases). Germline assignment: CDR1 SGDLS and CDR2 YYNGEE. The CDR3 consists of 14 residues. Trimming shortened V by 3 bases and J by 3 bases, and 9 bases separated the two germline ends. The CDR3 sequence is CASSAGISNEKLFF. CDR3 sequence (DNA): TGTGCCAGCAGCGCAGGGATCTCTAATGAAAAACTGTTTTTT.

The chain links TRBV6-5 to TRBJ1-3; D is uncertain. CDR1 and CDR2 (germline): MNHEY, SVGAGI. Trimming pared 6 bases from V and 1 base from J, leaving 10 bases between. The CDR3 has 14 residues. DNA for the CDR3: TGTGCCAGCAGCCGACTCAGATCTGGAAACACCATATATTTT. It codes for CASSRLRSGNTIYF.

The chain is built from TRBV27 and TRBJ1-1, with D maybe TRBD1 (5 bases). The CDR3 contains 14 residues. V was clipped by 3 bases and J by 11 bases, with 19 bases between them. Looked up from germline, CDR1 is MNHEY and CDR2 is SMNVEV (reference sequence). CDR3 sequence (DNA): TGTGCCAGCAGTTTCTCAGTAGGGGCCGGGGGGGCTTTCTTT. Its translation: CASSFSVGAGGAFF.